The 24 T cell receptor beta chains listed next were all sequenced from one sample in a study of blood T cell repertoires in COVID-19. Sequencing was performed with immunoSEQ multiplex PCR; in TCRdb, only in-frame clones are kept and a portion is missing. The repertoire includes about 210,000 clones, more than 75% of them detected once, and about 12% sits in the top ten. Sequencing was done on a sample of peripheral blood. These receptors were collected from a middle-aged woman with acute or convalescent COVID-19.

The CDR3 here is CASSLVGRVSSYEQYF. The CDR3 region has the DNA TGTGCCAGCAGCTTAGTCGGGCGGGTAAGCTCCTACGAGCAGTACTTC. This rearrangement joins TRBV7-8 to TRBJ2-7; D is possibly TRBD2 (5 bases). Between the trimmed V and J ends, which lost 1 base and 0 bases, there was a span of 13 bases. This CDR3 has 16 amino acids. CDR1 is SGHVS and CDR2 is FQNEAQ in the germline V gene. Variable domain in full (rest from reference TRBV7-8 and TRBJ2-7): GAGVSQSPRYKVAKRGQDVALRCDPISGHVSLFWYQQALGQGPEFLTYFQNEAQLDKSGLPSDRFFAERPEGSVSTLKIQRTQQEDSAVYLCASSLVGRVSSYEQYFGPGTRLTVT.

The chain has TRBV11-2 and TRBJ1-2, with D maybe TRBD1 (6 bases). V was trimmed by 0 bases and J by 0 bases, leaving 17 bases between them. Per the germline V gene, CDR1 is SGHAT and CDR2 is FQNNGV. CDR3 length: 18 amino acids. This CDR3 reads CASSLERTVGSSNYGYTF. The DNA for the CDR3 is TGTGCCAGCAGCTTAGAGAGGACAGTAGGTTCCTCTAACTATGGCTACACCTTC.

This chain links TRBV7-6 with TRBJ2-3, with 9 bases lining up with TRBD2. This CDR3 contains 17 residues. V lost 4 bases to trimming and J lost 1 base; unmatched junction nucleotides: 9. Germline-derived CDR1 and CDR2 are SGHVS and FNYEAQ. The CDR3 loop is CASSSQPGGRGTDTQYF. CDR3 sequence (DNA): TGTGCCAGCAGCTCCCAACCGGGCGGGAGGGGCACAGATACGCAGTATTTT.

The rearrangement links TRBV15 to TRBJ2-4; TRBD1 is a possible D gene (6 bases). Germline loops: CDR1 LNHNV, CDR2 YYDKDF (reference sequence). Trimming left V 0 bases short and J 5 bases short, with 11 bases between. This CDR3 is 15 amino acids long. This chain's CDR3 is CATSRDRQEENIQYF. In DNA, the CDR3 is TGTGCCACCAGCAGAGATAGACAGGAGGAAAACATTCAGTACTTC.

This chain connects TRBV10-1 to TRBJ2-1; 16 bases align to TRBD2. V shed 6 bases, J shed 9 bases, and the junction held 8 bases outside the gene matches. CDR3 length: 16 amino acids. Per germline, CDR1 WNHNN and CDR2 SYGVQD (reference sequence). The CDR3 sequence: CASSSGTSGGAGEQFF. In nucleotides, the CDR3 is TGCGCCAGCAGCTCCGGGACTAGCGGGGGGGCTGGTGAGCAGTTCTTC.

The V call is TRBV6-2 or TRBV6-3, the J call TRBJ1-5; TRBD1 might be the D (5 bases). This CDR3 is built from 16 residues. V lost 4 bases, J lost 0 bases, and 13 bases lay in between. Germline assignment: CDR1 MNHEY and CDR2 SVGEGT. CDR3 DNA sequence: TGTGCCAGCAGTTCCCGGGGGGGTGATAGCAATCAGCCCCAGCATTTT. Protein sequence: CASSSRGGDSNQPQHF.

The table lists this clone with a few counts. The chain employs TRBV5-5 and TRBJ1-2; D remains ambiguous. The germline V and J ends were trimmed by 4 bases and 4 bases, with 14 bases remaining between them. Germline loops: CDR1 SGHKS, CDR2 YYEKEE (reference sequence). The CDR3 is 14 amino acids. CDR3: CASSQSWQAYGYTF. The CDR3 bases are TGTGCCAGCAGCCAGTCATGGCAGGCCTATGGCTACACCTTC.

The chain recombines TRBV7-9 with TRBJ1-2; TRBD1 might be the D (6 bases). Trimming pared 0 bases from V and 6 bases from J, leaving 11 bases between. The germline V gene encodes CDR1 SEHNR and CDR2 FQNEAQ (reference sequence). The CDR3 runs to 14 residues. CDR3 sequence reads: CASSLAQQGHGYTF. The DNA of the CDR3 is TGTGCCAGCAGCTTAGCGCAACAGGGCCATGGCTACACCTTC. The whole variable domain, remainder taken from reference TRBV7-9 and TRBJ1-2, is DTGVSQNPRHKITKRGQNVTFRCDPISEHNRLYWYRQTLGQGPEFLTYFQNEAQLEKSRLLSDRFSAERPKGSFSTLEIQRTEQGDSAMYLCASSLAQQGHGYTFGSGTRLTVV.

The chain recombines TRBV5-1 with TRBJ2-3; 9 bases map to TRBD2. Germline V gene data show CDR1 as SGHRS and CDR2 as YFSETQ. The J segment lost 5 bases and the V segment lost 0 bases, leaving 10 bases of the junction unmatched. The CDR3 totals 17 residues. The CDR3 protein is CASSLGLAGYFLDTQYF. In nucleotides, the CDR3 is TGCGCCAGCAGCTTGGGGCTAGCGGGGTACTTTTTAGATACGCAGTATTTT.

The genes are TRBV4-3 and TRBJ2-1; TRBD2 matches at 16 bases. Germline CDR1 and CDR2: LGHNA and YSLEER. This CDR3 spans 17 amino acids. After removal of 1 base from V and 13 bases from J, the junction contained 10 bases not matched to a gene. CDR3 bases: TGCGCCAGCAGCCAAGGGTCCGGGACTAGCGGGAGGGCCCGTCAGTTCTTC. This sequence encodes CASSQGSGTSGRARQFF.

This clone was seen a handful of times. The genes are TRBV12-5 and TRBJ1-1; possible D gene TRBD1, 6 bases. CDR3 length: 15 residues. With 2 bases removed from V and 1 base from J, the gap between germline ends came to 11 bases. In germline, CDR1 is LGHNT, CDR2 FRNRAP. Here the CDR3 DNA reads TGTGCTAGTGGTTTGAAAACAGGGCCGAACACTGAAGCTTTCTTT. Its protein product is CASGLKTGPNTEAFF.

Remarks on this clone: The sample carries other DNA sequences with the same CDR3. This rearrangement joins TRBV7-9 to TRBJ2-3; a weak D match, TRBD2 (6 bases). The V end lost 2 bases, the J end lost 6 bases, and 12 bases lay between the germline ends. The germline gives CDR1 SEHNR, CDR2 FQNEAQ (reference sequence). The CDR3 is 14 residues long. CDR3 loop: CASSLTSQADTQYF. The CDR3 DNA reads TGTGCCAGCAGCTTAACTAGCCAAGCGGATACGCAGTATTTT.

This clone was picked up a small number of times. The chain joins TRBV5-5 to TRBJ1-2; D not certain. V gave up 1 base and J gave up 8 bases, with 12 bases separating them. The CDR3 runs to 13 residues. The V gene's germline CDR1 is SGHKS and CDR2 YYEKEE (reference sequence). The DNA of the CDR3 is TGTGCCAGCAGCTTGACGTCTGGGAGCGGCTACACCTTC. Translating it yields CASSLTSGSGYTF.

This clone showed up many times. The rearrangement joins TRBV15 to TRBJ2-1; D is perhaps TRBD1 (5 bases). V was clipped by 3 bases and J by 2 bases, with 8 bases between them. CDR3 length: 14 amino acids. Per the germline V gene, CDR1 is LNHNV and CDR2 is YYDKDF (reference sequence). This CDR3 is CATSRKGTYNEQFF. The CDR3 region has the DNA TGTGCCACCAGCAGGAAGGGGACCTACAATGAGCAGTTCTTC.

This clone is a singleton in its sample. CDR3 protein: CASRAGSSYNSPLHF. CDR3 DNA sequence: TGTGCCAGCAGAGCGGGGAGCTCCTATAATTCACCCCTCCACTTT. The genes are TRBV6-5 and TRBJ1-6; D uncertain. Trimming removed 6 bases from V and 0 bases from J, with 9 bases in between. Germline CDR1 reads MNHEY; CDR2 reads SVGAGI. The CDR3 contains 15 residues.

This clone has only one observation. The V and J genes are TRBV7-9 and TRBJ1-3, with 7 bases aligning to TRBD1. Germline-derived CDR1 and CDR2 are SEHNR and FQNEAQ (reference sequence). Losses at the gene ends were 5 bases for V and 2 bases for J; bases not matched to a gene: 6. The CDR3 extends over 15 amino acids. The CDR3 DNA reads as TGTGCCAGCAGCCAGACAGGGTTGGCTGGAAACACCATATATTTT. Its protein product is CASSQTGLAGNTIYF.

This sequence joins TRBV2 and TRBJ1-2; TRBD1 is a possible D gene (6 bases). Germline V gives CDR1 SNHLY, CDR2 FYNNEI. The CDR3 has 14 amino acids. With 4 bases removed from V and 2 bases from J, the gap between germline ends came to 11 bases. The CDR3 coding sequence is TGTGCCAGCAGTGGGCAGGGGACCAACTATGGCTACACCTTC. As protein: CASSGQGTNYGYTF.

The chain carries TRBV10-3 and TRBJ2-2; TRBD2 matches 10 bases. Germline loops: CDR1 ENHRY, CDR2 SYGVKD. The ends lost 3 bases at V and 6 bases at J; junction bases unmatched: 7. This CDR3 is built from 16 residues. CDR3 coding DNA: TGTGCCATCAGTGAACCTAGCGGGAGTTGGGCCGGGGAGCTGTTTTTT. The encoded protein is CAISEPSGSWAGELFF.

Only a few counts were recorded for this clone. The genes are TRBV11-2 and TRBJ2-2, with 7 bases lining up with TRBD1. V shed 5 bases, J shed 4 bases, and the junction held 7 bases outside the gene matches. The germline V gene encodes CDR1 SGHAT and CDR2 FQNNGV. The CDR3 covers 15 residues. Here the CDR3 reads CASSPRGQFTGELFF. For the CDR3, the DNA is TGTGCCAGCAGCCCCCGGGGACAGTTCACCGGGGAGCTGTTTTTT.

This chain links TRBV7-6 with TRBJ2-1; 14 bases fit TRBD2. There are 15 residues in the CDR3. Germline assignment: CDR1 SGHVS and CDR2 FNYEAQ. The V gene end was trimmed by 4 bases and the J gene end by 9 bases; junction bases not matched to a gene: 5. Here the CDR3 reads CASSSTSGGAGEQFF. The CDR3 DNA is TGTGCCAGCAGCTCGACTAGCGGGGGGGCTGGTGAGCAGTTCTTC.

V usage is TRBV3-1 (or the pseudogene TRBV3-2) and J usage is TRBJ1-1; D unresolved. This CDR3 contains 12 residues. Germline V CDR1 and CDR2: LGHDT, YNNKEL (reference sequence). The V end lost 5 bases, the J end lost 4 bases, and 8 bases lay between the germline ends. As DNA, the CDR3 is TGTGCCAGCAGCGAGTTTTCCACTGAAGCTTTCTTT. Translated, it gives CASSEFSTEAFF.

The chain combines TRBV21-1 with TRBJ1-3. TRBV21-1 is a documented pseudogene. The CDR3 covers 16 residues. The CDR3 sequence is CASSKLTVPSGNTIYF. CDR3 nucleotides: TGTGCCAGCAGCAAACTAACCGTACCCTCTGGAAACACCATATATTTT.

The chain carries TRBV11-2 and TRBJ2-7; D is unclear. Looked up from germline, CDR1 is SGHAT and CDR2 is FQNNGV. This CDR3 region has 15 residues. Trimming took off 0 bases at V and 0 bases at J, with 9 bases between the two ends. This CDR3 is CASSLEAGSSYEQYF. The CDR3 DNA is TGTGCCAGCAGCTTAGAGGCAGGTAGCTCCTACGAGCAGTACTTC. Based on the CDR3 plus reference TRBV11-2 and TRBJ2-7, the full variable domain is EAGVAQSPRYKIIEKRQSVAFWCNPISGHATLYWYQQILGQGPKLLIQFQNNGVVDDSQLPKDRFSAERLKGVDSTLKIQPAKLEDSAVYLCASSLEAGSSYEQYFGPGTRLTVT.

The chain recombines TRBV5-1 with TRBJ2-7; 8 positions agree with TRBD1. The CDR3 is 18 amino acids. Germline trimming cut 3 bases from V and 2 bases from J; bases unmatched to any gene: 16. Germline V lookup: CDR1 SGHRS, CDR2 YFSETQ. CDR3 protein: CASSSNIPGGGLPYEQYF. The CDR3 bases are TGCGCCAGCAGCTCGAATATACCAGGGGGCGGTCTCCCCTACGAGCAGTACTTC.